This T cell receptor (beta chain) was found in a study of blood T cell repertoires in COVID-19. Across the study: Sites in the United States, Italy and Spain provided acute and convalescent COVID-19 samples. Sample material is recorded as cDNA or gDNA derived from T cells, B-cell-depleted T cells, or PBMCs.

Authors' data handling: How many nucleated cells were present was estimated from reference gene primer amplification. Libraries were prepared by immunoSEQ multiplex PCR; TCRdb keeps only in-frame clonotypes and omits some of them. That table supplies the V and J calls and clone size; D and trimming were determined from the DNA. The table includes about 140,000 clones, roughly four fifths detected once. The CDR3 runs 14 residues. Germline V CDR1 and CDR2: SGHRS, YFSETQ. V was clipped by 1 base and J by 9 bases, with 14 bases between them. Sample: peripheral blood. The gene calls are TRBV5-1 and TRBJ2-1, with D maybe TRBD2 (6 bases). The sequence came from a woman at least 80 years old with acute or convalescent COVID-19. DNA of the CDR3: TGCGCCAGCAGCTTGTTTGCCGTGGGAGGTGAGCAGTTCTTC. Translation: CASSLFAVGGEQFF.